The present T cell receptor (beta chain) was sequenced within a study of T cells after yellow fever vaccination. In the study overall: Libraries from low-cell-number fractions were prepared with the SMART-Seq v4 Ultra Low Input RNA kit. Study-level findings and limits: Repertoires obtained by FACS sorting could include abundant clonotypes that entered as contaminants from the bulk population. A large majority of primary-vaccination clones showed up again after the booster (96% CD4, around 90% CD8).

There are 14 residues in the CDR3. Trimming left V 9 bases short and J 7 bases short, with 19 bases between. Germline CDR1 and CDR2: SGHNT and YYREEE (reference sequence). The TCR cDNA carried a universal primer site and UMIs from 5'RACE template switching. MiXCR was run by TCRdb on the 5' RACE reads, yielding one entry per CDR3 protein. The sample has some 320,000 distinct CDR3 sequences, roughly 8.7% seen once. This clonotype was counted once. Its antigen remains unidentified. This rearrangement joins TRBV5-4 to TRBJ2-2; a possible D gene is TRBD1 (6 bases). Sample: PBMCs, taken on the day of the first yellow fever vaccination. The TCR sequence derives from a man aged 18-30 years who received the YFV17D yellow fever vaccine. The CDR3 DNA is TGTGCCATGAGCCCAGGGGTGGCTAGCGGGGAGCTGTTTTTT. Its translation is CAMSPGVASGELFF.